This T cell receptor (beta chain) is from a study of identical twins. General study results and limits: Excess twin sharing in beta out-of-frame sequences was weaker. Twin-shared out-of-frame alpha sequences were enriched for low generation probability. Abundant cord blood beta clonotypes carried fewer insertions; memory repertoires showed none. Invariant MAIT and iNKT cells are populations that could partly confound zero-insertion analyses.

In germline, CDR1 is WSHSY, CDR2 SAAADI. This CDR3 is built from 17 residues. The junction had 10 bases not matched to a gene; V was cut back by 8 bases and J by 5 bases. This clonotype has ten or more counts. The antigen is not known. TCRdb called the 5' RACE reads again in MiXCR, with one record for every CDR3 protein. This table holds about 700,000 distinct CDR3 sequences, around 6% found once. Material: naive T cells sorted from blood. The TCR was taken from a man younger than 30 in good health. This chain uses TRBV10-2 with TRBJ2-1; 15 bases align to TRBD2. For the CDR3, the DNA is TGCGCCAGCGTGGGACTAGCGGGAGGAGGGGTCGACAATGAGCAGTTCTTC. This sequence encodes CASVGLAGGGVDNEQFF.